This TCR beta chain derives from a study of post-analysis software for immune sequencing data. TCR beta cDNA libraries had unique molecular identifiers. TCRdb re-analysed the PCR reads in MiXCR, keeping a single row per CDR3 protein. The sample carries about 540,000 distinct CDR3 sequences, roughly 34% recorded once. The CDR3 has 14 amino acids. Trimming removed 8 bases from V and 4 bases from J; junction bases left unmatched: 10. Germline CDR1 is SNHLY and CDR2 is FYNNEI. This clonotype has just one count. What it binds is not known. Study observations and caveats: Controls had lower frequencies than patients of 4 or 5 TRBV segments, which included TRBV5-6, TRBV5-1 and TRBV20-1. Samples made in the same batch grouped tightly together by F measure.

Material for sequencing was blood. J is TRBJ1-2 and V is TRBV2; 7 nucleotides line up with TRBD1. The TCR sequence derives from a girl aged 2 to 17 with multiple sclerosis. CDR3 DNA sequence: TGTGCCAGCCGTCAGACAGGGAGCGTCTATGGCTACACCTTC. Protein: CASRQTGSVYGYTF.